The T cell receptor beta chain described here comes from a study of T-cell reconstitution after alpha-beta-depleted transplantation in children. The study, taken as a whole, reports: Expanded graft clones, several hundred of them, were reportedly the source of alpha-beta T cells about two months after transplant.

Unique molecular identifiers were incorporated into the prepared TCRbeta library. TCRdb redid the calling of the PCR reads with MiXCR, one entry per CDR3 protein. The repertoire consists of 670,000 or so distinct CDR3 sequences, with roughly 14% occurring once and the leading ten covering about 0.77%. This clonotype was counted many times. Its matching antigen is unknown. J lost 0 bases, V lost 5 bases, and 7 bases had no gene match. The CDR3 spans 18 residues. Germline V gene lookup returns CDR1 SGHAT and CDR2 FQNNGV. The TCR sequence derives from a girl under 10 years old with congenital amegakaryocytic thrombocytopenia, due to receive a stem cell transplant. This sequence joins TRBV11-2 and TRBJ1-6, with 10 bases that match TRBD1. The sequencing here drew on PBMCs, taken before TCRalphabeta/CD19-depleted stem cell transplant. CDR3 nucleotides: TGTGCCAGCAGCCTTGGACAGGGGGAGAACTCCTATAATTCACCCCTCCACTTT. Translated, it gives CASSLGQGENSYNSPLHF.